This T cell receptor (beta chain) was found in a study of a mutant IDH1 vaccine in newly diagnosed glioma. Overall study: Onset of vaccination occurred 4-6 weeks following radiotherapy alone, or with temozolomide cycles. Study-level points and caveats: Most patients, 90% to 95%, showed vaccine-induced immune responses.

Repertoires were generated with immunoSEQ multiplex PCR, while TCRdb's copy carries only in-frame clones and drops some. This sample carries some 40,000 clones, about 81% of them seen once, and the ten largest clones take over 7.5%. Per germline, CDR1 LGHNA and CDR2 YSLEER. V trimming: 2 bases; J trimming: 7 bases; junction bases outside the gene matches: 3. The CDR3 loop spans 15 amino acids. With respect to this clone: The antigen remains undetermined.

The sample's time point: week 47, end of study. Topical imiquimod accompanied each vaccine dose, which consisted of 300 ug of mutant IDH1 20-mer peptide. The astrocytomas were IDH1-mutant, ATRX-negative, and WHO grade 3 or 4. Sequenced material: PBMCs, taken from a glioma patient whose treatment included an IDH1 peptide vaccine. V and J are TRBV4-3 and TRBJ1-6; TRBD1 matches at 9 bases. The origin of this receptor is a man in his forties with glioma. CDR3 sequence reads: CASSQTGTGNSPLHF. The CDR3 region has the DNA TGCGCCAGCAGCCAAACCGGGACAGGGAATTCACCCCTCCACTTT.